A single sample is the source of the 15 T cell receptor beta chains below, sequenced in a study of shared clonotypes between healthy human individuals. Profiling relied on immunoSEQ multiplex PCR, and the TCRdb table lists in-frame clones only, not all of them. Here the sample spans 2 million to 2.5 million clones, less than 95% being singletons. The sample taken for sequencing was naive CD4+ T cells from PBMCs. Subset in this sample: CD45RA+ positively selected. These receptor sequences come from a young man in good health. Some clones in this sample may be carry-over from other donors' samples.

V and J are TRBV5-1 and TRBJ2-1, with a weak D call TRBD1 (6 bases). The germline V gene encodes CDR1 SGHRS and CDR2 YFSETQ. Trimming cost V 7 bases and J 6 bases, with 11 bases left between them. This CDR3 region has 12 residues. CDR3 DNA sequence: TGCGCCAGCCGACCAGGGGCCAATGAGCAGTTCTTC. Its translation: CASRPGANEQFF.

The V call is TRBV20-1, the J call TRBJ2-5; D not resolved. Trimming shortened V by 4 bases and J by 5 bases, and 8 bases separated the two germline ends. There are 11 residues in the CDR3. The germline CDR1 and CDR2 sequences are DFQATT and SNEGSKA (reference sequence). CDR3 nucleotides: TGCAGTGCTATGTTAATGGAGACCCAGTACTTC. It specifies CSAMLMETQYF.

This chain joins TRBV7-8 and TRBJ2-5, with 7 bases matching TRBD2. The CDR3 is 15 residues long. Germline V lookup: CDR1 SGHVS, CDR2 FQNEAQ. After removal of 5 bases from V and 4 bases from J, the junction contained 10 bases not matched to a gene. The CDR3 is CASSPRVGEGETQYF. CDR3 sequence (DNA): TGTGCCAGCAGCCCCCGAGTAGGGGAGGGAGAGACCCAGTACTTC.

The rearrangement links TRBV4-2 to TRBJ2-7; 8 bases fit TRBD1. The CDR3 consists of 13 residues. With 5 bases clipped from V and 3 bases from J, the junction kept 3 bases outside the gene matches. Germline CDR1 reads LGHNA; CDR2 reads YNFKEQ. The CDR3 reads CASSKTGGYEQYF. In DNA, the CDR3 is TGTGCCAGCAGCAAAACAGGGGGCTACGAGCAGTACTTC.

In its sample, this clone was seen once. The V gene is TRBV6-1, the J gene TRBJ1-2; 7 bases line up with TRBD1. V gave up 7 bases and J gave up 4 bases; unmatched junction bases: 6. The germline CDR1 and CDR2 sequences are MNHNS and SASEGT. This CDR3 comprises 13 residues. The CDR3 DNA is TGTGCCAGCAACCTCGACAGGGTCTATGGCTACACCTTC. Translated, it gives CASNLDRVYGYTF.

The gene calls are TRBV28 and TRBJ1-2; 9 nucleotides align to TRBD1. Germline V gene lookup returns CDR1 MDHEN and CDR2 SYDVKM. V lost 5 bases and J lost 7; bases outside the gene matches: 14. CDR3 length equals 16 residues. As DNA, the CDR3 is TGTGCCAGCAGTATACCGTTCCGGGACAGGGTAACTGGCTACACCTTC. This gives the protein CASSIPFRDRVTGYTF.

The genes are TRBV5-4 and TRBJ2-2, with D possibly being TRBD1 (6 bases). This CDR3 is built from 15 residues. Per the germline V gene, CDR1 is SGHNT and CDR2 is YYREEE (reference sequence). The V end lost 2 bases, the J end lost 0 bases, and 8 bases lay between the germline ends. The CDR3 sequence is CASSLRGSNTGELFF. The CDR3 bases are TGTGCCAGCAGCTTAAGGGGGTCGAACACCGGGGAGCTGTTTTTT.

The chain has TRBV6-1 and TRBJ2-3, with TRBD2 identical over 15 bases. CDR1 and CDR2 (germline): MNHNS, SASEGT. This CDR3 contains 15 residues. Trimming removed 8 bases from V and 6 bases from J; junction bases left unmatched: 6. CDR3 nucleotides: TGTGCCAGCCGGACTAGCGGGAGGGCTGGGGATACGCAGTATTTT. Translation gives CASRTSGRAGDTQYF.

The chain is built from TRBV6-5 and TRBJ2-2; a weak D match, TRBD1 (5 bases). The ends were cut back, 5 bases at V and 3 bases at J, with 10 bases in the middle. Germline V lookup: CDR1 MNHEY, CDR2 SVGAGI. The CDR3 covers 14 residues. This CDR3 reads CASSRDSYTGELFF. CDR3 sequence (DNA): TGTGCCAGCAGTCGAGACAGCTACACCGGGGAGCTGTTTTTT.

V and J are TRBV7-9 and TRBJ1-2; 7 nucleotides match TRBD1. From germline, CDR1 is SEHNR and CDR2 FQNEAQ (reference sequence). J gave up 7 bases and V 5 bases, and 7 bases lay outside the gene matches. CDR3 size: 13 residues. CDR3 DNA sequence: TGTGCCAGCAGCCAAAGACAGGGCCTTGGCTACACCTTC. Protein: CASSQRQGLGYTF.

The chain couples TRBV19 to TRBJ2-5, with 9 positions matching TRBD2. Per the germline V gene, CDR1 is LNHDA and CDR2 is SQIVND (reference sequence). There are 16 residues in the CDR3. Germline trimming cut 6 bases from V and 0 bases from J; bases unmatched to any gene: 8. The CDR3 bases are TGTGCCAGTAGCTCGTGGTCTAGCGGGAACCAAGAGACCCAGTACTTC. Translating it yields CASSSWSSGNQETQYF.

The chain couples TRBV4-1 to TRBJ2-7; the match to TRBD2 covers 9 bases. This CDR3 has 16 amino acids. The V and J ends lost 1 base and 1 base, in that order; junction bases with no gene match: 5. Germline loops: CDR1 MGHRA, CDR2 YSYEKL. CDR3 sequence reads: CASSQGGGRGSYEQYF. CDR3 coding DNA: TGCGCCAGCAGCCAAGGGGGCGGGAGGGGGTCCTACGAGCAGTACTTC.

The chain couples TRBV5-1 to TRBJ2-7, with D perhaps matching TRBD1 (6 bases). Germline CDR1 reads SGHRS; CDR2 reads YFSETQ. The ends were cut back, 6 bases at V and 5 bases at J, with 15 bases in the middle. CDR3 length: 13 residues. The CDR3 is CASTGTSKNEQYF. Written as DNA, the CDR3 is TGCGCCAGCACTGGGACAAGCAAGAACGAGCAGTACTTC.

The chain joins TRBV9 to TRBJ2-7; 8 bases line up with TRBD2. The CDR3 spans 16 residues. The J segment lost 1 base and the V segment lost 0 bases, leaving 6 bases of the junction unmatched. Germline-derived CDR1 and CDR2 are SGDLS and YYNGEE. The CDR3 sequence: CASSVDPGGASYEQYF. The CDR3 DNA reads TGTGCCAGCAGCGTAGACCCGGGAGGGGCATCCTACGAGCAGTACTTC.

A note on this clone: The germline gene is not matched at one end of the junction; a read error may be the cause. In nucleotides, the CDR3 is TGTGCCAGCACCTTAGGACTGTCCACAGATACGCAGTATTTT. Translated: CASTLGLSTDTQYF. The chain employs TRBV7-9 and TRBJ2-3, with D maybe TRBD2 (5 bases). Per the germline V gene, CDR1 is SEHNR and CDR2 is FQNEAQ (reference sequence). The CDR3 totals 14 residues.